This section outlines one T cell receptor beta chain sequence together with its context. Its matching antigen is unknown. This entry comes from a study of cytomegalovirus exposure and HLA in healthy donors. Regarding the study as a whole: A later analysis found TCR association rates differed by HLA locus, highest for DRB1 and lowest for HLA-C.

The PCR ran on 60 Vbeta and 13 Jbeta primers. Clones were read by immunoSEQ multiplex PCR, and TCRdb kept only the in-frame ones, dropping some. Counted here are 250,000 to 350,000 clones, about nine tenths occurring once; the ten biggest clones make up 4%. Germline CDR1 is MNHNY and CDR2 is SVGAGI (reference sequence). After removal of 7 bases from V and 6 bases from J, the junction contained 3 bases not matched to a gene. The CDR3 has 11 residues. This TCR was sampled from a man in his forties in good health and CMV-seropositive. Sequenced material: PBMCs. This chain uses TRBV6-6 with TRBJ2-7, with 7 bases fitting TRBD1. The CDR3 DNA reads TGTGCCAGCACACAGGGGAGCGAGCAGTACTTC. Protein sequence: CASTQGSEQYF.